The 24 T cell receptor beta chains below were found in one sample sequenced in a study of beta chain features in type 1 diabetes. General study points: TCRB CDR3s were moderately but significantly shorter in Type 1 diabetes patients in all four CD4+ subsets.

No antigen has been identified for these receptors. As every portion of the isolated RNA was reverse transcribed, the sequencing read expressed TCRB transcripts. Here immunoSEQ multiplex PCR was the method, and the copy in TCRdb shows in-frame clones only, minus some. Among 630,000 or so clones listed, around an eighth were seen once. The sequenced sample was naive CD4+ T cells from blood. The receptors derive from a man aged 18 to 35 with type 1 diabetes.

This clone occurred a few times. The CDR3 protein is CAGTRGQDGYNEQFF. In DNA form, the CDR3 reads TGTGCCGGGACCCGAGGGCAGGACGGTTACAATGAGCAGTTCTTC. The J gene is TRBJ2-1, the V gene TRBV30; D possibly uses TRBD1 or TRBD2 (5 bases each). V was clipped by 8 bases and J by 4 bases, with 21 bases between them. The CDR3 loop spans 15 amino acids. Germline V gene lookup returns CDR1 GTSNPN and CDR2 SVGIG (reference sequence). The variable domain in full, with the rest retrieved from reference TRBV30 and TRBJ2-1, is SQTIHQWPATLVQPVGSPLSLECTVEGTSNPNLYWYRQAAGRGLQLLFYSVGIGQISSEVPQNLSASRPQDRQFILSSKKLLLSDSGFYLCAGTRGQDGYNEQFFGPGTRLTVL.

V and J are TRBV30 and TRBJ1-1; D not certain. Trimming removed 3 bases at V and 1 base at J, with 3 bases between. The germline V gene encodes CDR1 GTSNPN and CDR2 SVGIG (reference sequence). The CDR3 is made up of 11 amino acids. The DNA for the CDR3 is TGTGCCTGGAGGCGGAACACTGAAGCTTTCTTT. Translating gives CAWRRNTEAFF.

This clone occurred a few times. This chain connects TRBV4-1 to TRBJ2-3; 10 bases are a match to TRBD1. Per the germline V gene, CDR1 is MGHRA and CDR2 is YSYEKL. This CDR3 is 15 amino acids long. V lost 5 bases and J lost 5; bases outside the gene matches: 7. CDR3 nucleotides: TGCGCCAGCAGCGATCCGACAGGGGGCGGAGATACGCAGTATTTT. Amino acids: CASSDPTGGGDTQYF.

This clone was detected only a few times. The J gene is TRBJ1-5, the V gene TRBV2, with D unclear. CDR3 size: 14 residues. CDR1 and CDR2 from the germline V gene are SNHLY and FYNNEI. Deletions cut 1 base from V and 0 bases from J, with 4 bases between. The CDR3 DNA sequence: TGTGCCAGCAGTGAAGTATATAGCAATCAGCCCCAGCATTTT. It codes for CASSEVYSNQPQHF.

This clone showed up just a few times. The chain has TRBV11-2 and TRBJ2-3, with D uncertain. The germline CDR1 and CDR2 sequences are SGHAT and FQNNGV. This CDR3 is built from 14 residues. V was clipped by 5 bases and J by 6 bases, with 15 bases between them. As DNA, the CDR3 is TGTGCCAGCAGCGTGTCTAATGCGGCGGATACGCAGTATTTT. As protein: CASSVSNAADTQYF.

This sequence joins TRBV29-1 and TRBJ2-1, with D perhaps TRBD1 (6 bases). The CDR3 contains 13 residues. Deletions cut 8 bases from V and 2 bases from J, with 13 bases between. Per germline, CDR1 SQVTM and CDR2 ANQGSEA. DNA of the CDR3: TGCAGCTTCGAGGACAGCCCCTACAATGAGCAGTTCTTC. This translates into CSFEDSPYNEQFF.

The DNA for the CDR3 is TGCGCCAGCAGCCAGTTTCCGGGGGATGAGCAGTTCTTC. Protein sequence: CASSQFPGDEQFF. J is TRBJ2-1 and V is TRBV4-1, with D possibly matching TRBD2 (6 bases). V was shortened by 3 bases and J by 8 bases, with 11 bases between the two germline ends. The CDR3 has 13 amino acids. Germline V CDR1 and CDR2: MGHRA, YSYEKL.

A few counts support this clone. V and J are TRBV2 and TRBJ1-2, with a weak D call TRBD1 (5 bases). Germline CDR1 reads SNHLY; CDR2 reads FYNNEI. This CDR3 has 12 amino acids. Trimming shortened V by 11 bases and J by 5 bases, and 15 bases separated the two germline ends. The CDR3 region is CAGHVGRYGYTF. CDR3 DNA: TGTGCCGGACATGTTGGGAGGTATGGCTACACCTTC.

The chain employs TRBV28 and TRBJ2-7; D uncertain. Germline CDR1 and CDR2: MDHEN and SYDVKM. V was clipped by 3 bases and J by 0 bases, with 12 bases between them. The CDR3 loop spans 15 amino acids. Here the CDR3 DNA reads TGTGCCAGCAGTTTGGGCACAGCGAGCTCCTACGAGCAGTACTTC. Translating it yields CASSLGTASSYEQYF.

This chain connects TRBV2 to TRBJ2-3, with TRBD2 as a possible D gene (6 bases). V shed 7 bases and J shed 3 bases, with 20 bases lying between them. Germline CDR1 reads SNHLY; CDR2 reads FYNNEI. The CDR3 runs to 16 residues. Written as DNA, the CDR3 is TGTGCCAGCAATCCTAGCGAGGGGTCCCCTACAGATACGCAGTATTTT. This sequence encodes CASNPSEGSPTDTQYF.

This clone has just one count. The chain is built from TRBV6-5 and TRBJ1-1; no reliable D call. With 5 bases removed from V and 3 bases from J, the gap between germline ends came to 4 bases. The length of the CDR3 is 11 residues. Germline CDR1 MNHEY, CDR2 SVGAGI. This CDR3 is CASSQDTEAFF. DNA of the CDR3: TGTGCCAGCAGTCAAGACACTGAAGCTTTCTTT.

This chain links TRBV5-1 with TRBJ1-2; 11 bases agree with TRBD1. The V gene's germline CDR1 is SGHRS and CDR2 YFSETQ. Trimming removed 4 bases from V and 6 bases from J; junction bases left unmatched: 2. This CDR3 is built from 13 residues. The CDR3 sequence: CASSEDRGHGYTF. DNA of the CDR3: TGCGCCAGCAGCGAGGACAGGGGGCATGGCTACACCTTC.

This clone has more than one count but fewer than ten. The chain has TRBV5-1 and TRBJ2-7; 9 positions match TRBD1. Germline CDR1 reads SGHRS; CDR2 reads YFSETQ. V lost 3 bases to trimming and J lost 0 bases; unmatched junction nucleotides: 4. This CDR3 region has 15 residues. This CDR3 reads CASSYGTGSSYEQYF. DNA of the CDR3: TGCGCCAGCAGCTATGGGACAGGGAGCTCCTACGAGCAGTACTTC.

This clone was counted between two and nine times. The V and J genes are TRBV5-1 and TRBJ1-1; D is ambiguous. Germline CDR1 SGHRS, CDR2 YFSETQ. This CDR3 is built from 12 residues. With 0 bases removed from V and 13 bases from J, the gap between germline ends came to 13 bases. The DNA of the CDR3 is TGCGCCAGCAGCTTGGATGGACGTCCGCTTTTCTTT. Its translation is CASSLDGRPLFF. The variable domain in full, completed from reference TRBV5-1 and TRBJ1-1, reads KAGVTQTPRYLIKTRGQQVTLSCSPISGHRSVSWYQQTPGQGLQFLFEYFSETQRNKGNFPGRFSGRQFSNSRSEMNVSTLELGDSALYLCASSLDGRPLFFGQGTRLTVV.

This clone has just a few counts. The chain recombines TRBV30 with TRBJ1-5; D remains unclear. Germline CDR1 GTSNPN, CDR2 SVGIG (reference sequence). The V and J ends lost 7 bases and 3 bases respectively, with 13 bases between them. The length of the CDR3 is 13 residues. CDR3 nucleotides: TGTGCCTCATCGTTGGGATCCAATCAGCCCCAGCATTTT. As protein: CASSLGSNQPQHF.

This clone has just one count. The chain links TRBV28 to TRBJ1-6, with D maybe TRBD1 (6 bases). The CDR3 length is 16 residues. V lost 11 bases and J 7 bases, leaving 24 bases between the germline ends. CDR1 and CDR2 from the germline V gene are MDHEN and SYDVKM. Here the CDR3 reads CAGGQGGQGINSPLHF. The CDR3, as DNA: TGTGCCGGGGGTCAAGGCGGGCAGGGGATCAATTCACCCCTCCACTTT.

This clone has more than one count but fewer than ten. V gene TRBV11-2 combines with J gene TRBJ2-3, with D hard to call. This CDR3 spans 13 amino acids. Trimming shortened V by 1 base and J by 7 bases, and 9 bases separated the two germline ends. The germline CDR1 and CDR2 sequences are SGHAT and FQNNGV. Here the CDR3 DNA reads TGTGCCAGCAGCTTAGGGACGGAGAATACGCAGTATTTT. Its protein product is CASSLGTENTQYF.

The genes are TRBV30 and TRBJ2-5; no reliable D call. Between the trimmed V and J ends, which lost 0 bases and 7 bases, there was a span of 15 bases. Germline V gene sequence: CDR1 GTSNPN, CDR2 SVGIG (reference sequence). This CDR3 is 14 amino acids long. In DNA, the CDR3 is TGTGCCTGGAGTGTAGAAGGTGGGATCGGGACCCAGTACTTC. Translated: CAWSVEGGIGTQYF.

This clone was detected only a few times. V is TRBV7-9 and J is TRBJ2-7; D is possibly TRBD2 (5 bases). CDR1 SEHNR and CDR2 FQNEAQ come from the germline V gene (reference sequence). The CDR3 contains 16 residues. The V gene lost 6 bases and the J gene lost 3 bases, with 21 bases spanning the gap. The CDR3 DNA reads TGTGCCAGCAGTCCCTCACTAGGGTATGGAGGCTACGAGCAGTACTTC. Protein: CASSPSLGYGGYEQYF.

The genes are TRBV7-2 and TRBJ2-5, with D unresolved. This CDR3 contains 15 residues. CDR1 is SGHTA and CDR2 is FQGNSA in the germline V gene. V lost 3 bases, J lost 5 bases, and 16 bases lay in between. CDR3 region: CASSFQTGERETQYF. CDR3 DNA: TGTGCCAGCAGCTTTCAGACCGGAGAGAGGGAGACCCAGTACTTC.

The rearrangement links TRBV30 to TRBJ1-1; D gene ambiguous. CDR3 length: 12 amino acids. V shed 2 bases and J shed 3 bases, with 7 bases lying between them. The germline V gene has CDR1 GTSNPN and CDR2 SVGIG (reference sequence). CDR3 in DNA: TGTGCCTGGAGTTTTCATTACACTGAAGCTTTCTTT. Protein: CAWSFHYTEAFF. The whole variable domain, filled in from reference TRBV30 and TRBJ1-1, reads SQTIHQWPATLVQPVGSPLSLECTVEGTSNPNLYWYRQAAGRGLQLLFYSVGIGQISSEVPQNLSASRPQDRQFILSSKKLLLSDSGFYLCAWSFHYTEAFFGQGTRLTVV.

This clone occurred a few times. This chain connects TRBV29-1 to TRBJ2-7, with D perhaps TRBD1 (5 bases). The germline CDR1 and CDR2 sequences are SQVTM and ANQGSEA. The V end lost 5 bases, the J end lost 0 bases, and 17 bases lay between the germline ends. The CDR3 consists of 15 residues. The CDR3: CSVLDTIGSSYEQYF. The CDR3, as DNA: TGCAGCGTTTTGGACACCATAGGGTCCTCCTACGAGCAGTACTTC.

The chain is built from TRBV30 and TRBJ2-7; TRBD2 matches at 8 bases. The J segment lost 3 bases and the V segment lost 3 bases, leaving 7 bases of the junction unmatched. The germline V gene encodes CDR1 GTSNPN and CDR2 SVGIG (reference sequence). The CDR3 extends over 14 amino acids. The CDR3 nucleotides read TGTGCCTGGAGGCTTACCGGGACTAGCTACGAGCAGTACTTC. Protein product: CAWRLTGTSYEQYF.

The CDR3, as DNA: TGTGCCAGCAGTCTTCGACAGGGTTGGGAAAAACTGTTTTTT. Protein sequence: CASSLRQGWEKLFF. V and J are TRBV28 and TRBJ1-4; 7 bases line up with TRBD1. Unmatched junction bases numbered 8, after V lost 5 bases and J lost 8 bases. CDR1 and CDR2 (germline): MDHEN, SYDVKM. This CDR3 spans 14 amino acids.